Here is one T cell receptor (beta chain) with its context. Germline V gives CDR1 SGHDT, CDR2 YYEEEE. This CDR3 is built from 15 residues. The V gene end was trimmed by 0 bases and the J gene end by 2 bases; junction bases not matched to a gene: 4. This sample is drawn from a study of blood T cell repertoires in COVID-19. Study background: Both acute and convalescent COVID-19 samples were obtained from the United States, Italy and Spain.

Original processing methods: Reference gene primers were amplified, and this amplification served to estimate nucleated cell counts. The assay was immunoSEQ multiplex PCR, and TCRdb's table has in-frame clones only and misses some. V, J and clone size were drawn from that table, and D and trimming were deduced from the DNA. The repertoire includes about 300,000 clones, approximately 91% of them detected once, and approximately 5.2% sits in the top ten. Enrollees, about 18 to 89 years old, lived in 25 or so US areas. Cohort 3 recovered donors had two negative PCRs, clearance, or symptom resolution. This TCR derives from a man aged 60 to 69 who had recovered from COVID-19. The material sequenced was PBMCs or T cells enriched from blood (not recorded which). The chain recombines TRBV5-6 with TRBJ2-7; 8 bases align to TRBD1. CDR3 nucleotide sequence: TGTGCCAGCAGCTTGGCAGGGACAGGTCCCTACGAGCAGTACTTC. It encodes CASSLAGTGPYEQYF.